This TCR beta chain appears in the sequencing data of a study of blood T cell repertoires in COVID-19. Study-wide background: COVID-19 samples, acute and convalescent, were from the United States, Italy and Spain. In each case, the material was cDNA or gDNA derived from T cells, B-cell-depleted T cells, or PBMCs.

This CDR3 spans 16 amino acids. V gave up 7 bases and J gave up 7 bases; unmatched junction bases: 14. Germline V gene data show CDR1 as SGHRS and CDR2 as YFSETQ. Method: immunoSEQ multiplex PCR; TCRdb's copy keeps in-frame clones and lacks some. The data contain 35,000 to 50,000 clones, 85% to 90% of them singletons. The sequenced sample consisted of peripheral blood. This TCR came from a man in his fifties or sixties with acute or convalescent COVID-19. The chain carries TRBV5-1 and TRBJ2-2; 9 bases match TRBD2. CDR3 nucleotides: TGCGCCAGCGGAAAAGCGGGGGGACGAGGGGACGGGGAGCTGTTTTTT. It translates to CASGKAGGRGDGELFF.